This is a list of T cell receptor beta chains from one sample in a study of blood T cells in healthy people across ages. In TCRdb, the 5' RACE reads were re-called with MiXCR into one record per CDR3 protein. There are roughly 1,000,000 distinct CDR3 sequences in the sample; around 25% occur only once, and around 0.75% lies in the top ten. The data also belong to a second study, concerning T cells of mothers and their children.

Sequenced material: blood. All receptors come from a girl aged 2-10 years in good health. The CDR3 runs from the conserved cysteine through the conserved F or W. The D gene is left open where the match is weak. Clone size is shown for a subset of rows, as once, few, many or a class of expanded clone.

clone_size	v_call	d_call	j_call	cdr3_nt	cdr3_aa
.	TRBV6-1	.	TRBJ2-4	TGTGCCAGCAGTGACACAGGAAACATTCAGTACTTC	CASSDTGNIQYF
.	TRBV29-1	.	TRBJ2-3	TGCAGCGTTGACTGGCTAGCCGGAGATACGCAGTATTTT	CSVDWLAGDTQYF
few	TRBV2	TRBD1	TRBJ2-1	TGTGCCAGCAGTTGGACAGGGCTATACAATGAGCAGTTCTTC	CASSWTGLYNEQFF
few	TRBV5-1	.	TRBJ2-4	TGCGCCAGCAGCTCAGACCCGGGGGCCAAAAACATTCAGTACTTC	CASSSDPGAKNIQYF
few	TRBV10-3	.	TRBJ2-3	TGTGCCATCACCGGCAGGGTGGTTGCAGATACGCAGTATTTT	CAITGRVVADTQYF
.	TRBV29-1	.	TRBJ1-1	TGCAGCGTTGAAGGGGCAGAGATTGAAGCTTTCTTT	CSVEGAEIEAFF
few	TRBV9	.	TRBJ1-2	TGTGCCAGCAGCCCAACAACCCCGTCCTATGGCTACACCTTC	CASSPTTPSYGYTF
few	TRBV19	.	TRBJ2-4	TGTGCCAGTAGTAAAGGGGATAGGACCAAAAACATTCAGTACTTC	CASSKGDRTKNIQYF
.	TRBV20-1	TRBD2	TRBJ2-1	TGCAGTGCAACCCTCGGGACTAGCATGTACAATGAGCAGTTCTTC	CSATLGTSMYNEQFF
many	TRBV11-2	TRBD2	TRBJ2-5	TGTGCCAGCAGCTTAGCGGGAGGGCCGGTGGAGCAGTACTTC	CASSLAGGPVEQYF